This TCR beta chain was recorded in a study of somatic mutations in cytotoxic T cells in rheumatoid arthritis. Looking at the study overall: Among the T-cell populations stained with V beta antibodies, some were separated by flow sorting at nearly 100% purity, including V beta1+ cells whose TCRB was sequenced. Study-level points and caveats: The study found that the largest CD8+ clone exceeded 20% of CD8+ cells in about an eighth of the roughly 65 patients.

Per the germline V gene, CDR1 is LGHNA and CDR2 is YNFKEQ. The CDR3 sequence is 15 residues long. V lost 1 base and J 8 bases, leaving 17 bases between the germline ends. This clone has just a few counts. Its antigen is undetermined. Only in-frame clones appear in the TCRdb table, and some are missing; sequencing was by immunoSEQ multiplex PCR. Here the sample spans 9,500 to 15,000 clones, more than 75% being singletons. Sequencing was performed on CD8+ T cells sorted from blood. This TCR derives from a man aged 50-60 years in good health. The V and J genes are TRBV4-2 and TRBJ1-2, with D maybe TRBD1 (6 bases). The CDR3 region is CASSQGDLERGGYTF. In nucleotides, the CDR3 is TGTGCCAGCAGCCAAGGCGACCTCGAGAGGGGGGGCTACACCTTC.